These T cell receptor beta chains were read from a single sample in a study of control samples from healthy donors and cancer patients. The assay was immunoSEQ multiplex PCR, and TCRdb's table has in-frame clones only and misses some. Here the sample spans about 170,000 clones, 91% being singletons. Specimen: blood. Receptor source: a woman in her 30s in good health. Both conserved end residues are part of each CDR3. The D gene is left open where the match is weak.

j_gene | d_gene | v_gene | CDR3aa
TRBJ1-4 | . | TRBV18 | CASSGQSNEKLFF
TRBJ1-1 | . | TRBV12-3/TRBV12-4 | CASSQHLNTEAFF
TRBJ2-1 | TRBD2 | TRBV5-5 | CASSWGLAGGPRHNEQFF
TRBJ1-3 | . | TRBV7-9 | CASSLQGAGNTIYF
TRBJ2-1 | TRBD2 | TRBV28 | CATRGLARYNEQFF
TRBJ2-3 | . | TRBV7-7 | CASSLNAGSTDTQYF
TRBJ2-3 | TRBD2 | TRBV27 | CASSLLAGGLSTDTQYF
TRBJ2-3 | TRBD2 | TRBV9 | CASSPYSGRGTDTQYF
TRBJ1-6 | TRBD1 | TRBV6-5 | CASSFTGTGGNSPLHF
TRBJ1-6 | TRBD1 | TRBV25-1 | CASSGRGQGNSPLHF
TRBJ2-3 | TRBD2 | TRBV9 | CASSVVGRGGPADTQYF
TRBJ1-1 | . | TRBV4-1 | CASSQDQVLNTEAFF
TRBJ2-1 | . | TRBV14 | CASSQVLDPYNEQFF
TRBJ2-2 | TRBD2 | TRBV7-9 | CASSPGLAGGPGELFF
TRBJ2-5 | . | TRBV30 | CAWSGQRRETQYF
TRBJ2-7 | . | TRBV7-9 | CASSLVWTYEQYF
TRBJ2-3 | TRBD2 | TRBV28 | CASSFSGGVTDTQYF
TRBJ2-1 | TRBD2 | TRBV5-8 | CASSLAEIAGPYNEQFF
TRBJ1-5 | . | TRBV28 | CASSPTGTSNQPQHF
TRBJ2-2 | . | TRBV27 | CASSLGVPTGELFF